Given below is one T cell receptor beta chain in context. The data stem from a study of blood T cell repertoires in COVID-19. Study-level background: Donors in the United States, Italy and Spain gave samples during acute or convalescent COVID-19. PBMCs, B-cell-depleted T cells, or T cells provided the cDNA or gDNA that made up the material.

The CDR3 contains 13 residues. CDR1 SGHNT and CDR2 YYREEE come from the germline V gene (reference sequence). Trimming took off 5 bases at V and 2 bases at J, with 10 bases between the two ends. Authors' processing steps: It was from reference gene primer amplification that nucleated cell counts were estimated. Repertoires were generated with immunoSEQ multiplex PCR, while TCRdb's copy carries only in-frame clones and drops some. The DNA gave D and trimming, while V, J and clone size come from that table. The table lists fewer than 450,000 clones, more than 70% of them singletons, with 6% to 8.5% in the top ten. While infection was still active, Seattle patients were enrolled and then followed longitudinally.

Sequencing was carried out using peripheral blood. This TCR derives from a woman in her sixties or seventies with COVID-19, enrolled during active disease. The chain links TRBV5-4 to TRBJ1-2; TRBD1 is a possible D gene (6 bases). CDR3 sequence: CASSHRVNYGYTF. CDR3 coding DNA: TGTGCCAGCAGTCACAGGGTGAACTATGGCTACACCTTC. Full variable domain (missing parts from reference TRBV5-4 and TRBJ1-2): ETGVTQSPTHLIKTRGQQVTLRCSSQSGHNTVSWYQQALGQGPQFIFQYYREEENGRGNFPPRFSGLQFPNYSSELNVNALELDDSALYLCASSHRVNYGYTFGSGTRLTVV.